The 22 T cell receptor beta chains presented below share a single source sample, sequenced in a study of OX40 agonist ivuxolimab in advanced cancers. Only in-frame clones appear in the TCRdb table, and some are missing; sequencing was by immunoSEQ multiplex PCR. The table shows some 50,000 clones, with 81% occurring only once. The sequencing here drew on CD4+ or CD8+ T cells sorted from blood, taken in a trial of the OX40 agonist ivuxolimab. The receptors here all came from an adult with an advanced solid tumor such as melanoma, head and neck, liver or kidney cancer.

The chain carries TRBV9 and TRBJ2-2; TRBD1 aligns across 9 bases. The germline gives CDR1 SGDLS, CDR2 YYNGEE. CDR3 size: 18 residues. Germline trimming cut 0 bases from V and 3 bases from J; bases unmatched to any gene: 9. The CDR3 DNA is TGTGCCAGCAGCGTAGGGAGACAGGGGGGCGTAGACACCGGGGAGCTGTTTTTT. As protein: CASSVGRQGGVDTGELFF.

V gene TRBV6-5 combines with J gene TRBJ2-7, with 7 nucleotides matching TRBD2. Germline V lookup: CDR1 MNHEY, CDR2 SVGAGI. J gave up 5 bases and V 5 bases, and 9 bases lay outside the gene matches. The CDR3 is 14 amino acids. CDR3 nucleotides: TGTGCCAGCAGTCCCCTGGGCGGGAGCGACGAGCAGTACTTC. Translating it yields CASSPLGGSDEQYF.

The V gene is TRBV4-2, the J gene TRBJ1-1; 8 positions agree with TRBD1. CDR3 length equals 15 residues. Germline loops: CDR1 LGHNA, CDR2 YNFKEQ. V lost 3 bases and J lost 3; bases outside the gene matches: 6. CDR3 DNA sequence: TGTGCCAGCAGCCAGCTCCGGACAGGGCACACTGAAGCTTTCTTT. Translation gives CASSQLRTGHTEAFF.

The chain recombines TRBV5-4 with TRBJ1-2, with a weak D call TRBD1 (6 bases). Between the trimmed V and J ends, which lost 6 bases and 5 bases, there was a span of 14 bases. CDR3 length: 13 amino acids. Germline V gene sequence: CDR1 SGHNT, CDR2 YYREEE (reference sequence). The CDR3, as DNA: TGTGCCAGCATCCCCCCTGGACAGTATGGCTACACCTTC. Amino acids: CASIPPGQYGYTF.

The chain uses TRBV5-8 and TRBJ1-1, with 11 bases identical to TRBD1. There are 14 residues in the CDR3. After removal of 2 bases from V and 5 bases from J, the junction contained 2 bases not matched to a gene. From germline, CDR1 is SGHTS and CDR2 YDEGEE. CDR3 residues: CASSFGQGATEAFF. CDR3 DNA: TGTGCCAGCAGCTTCGGACAGGGGGCTACTGAAGCTTTCTTT.

The J gene is TRBJ2-3, the V gene TRBV7-8; possible D gene TRBD2, 5 bases. V lost 2 bases and J 4 bases, leaving 13 bases between the germline ends. In germline, CDR1 is SGHVS, CDR2 FQNEAQ. There are 15 residues in the CDR3. The CDR3 region is CASSLLEGTADTQYF. The CDR3 region has the DNA TGTGCCAGCAGCTTACTAGAGGGCACTGCAGATACGCAGTATTTT.

The CDR3 is CASSIVMTNSPLHF. CDR3 sequence (DNA): TGTGCCAGTAGTATCGTGATGACCAATTCACCCCTCCACTTT. The J gene is TRBJ1-6, the V gene TRBV19; D is ambiguous. Trimming removed 3 bases from V and 7 bases from J, with 10 bases in between. Germline V CDR1 and CDR2: LNHDA, SQIVND (reference sequence). The CDR3 extends over 14 amino acids.

The CDR3 region is CASSPRSGSIEQYF. The CDR3 nucleotides are TGTGCCAGCAGCCCCAGGAGCGGGAGCATCGAGCAGTACTTC. The chain links TRBV14 to TRBJ2-7; 8 bases match TRBD2. From germline, CDR1 is SGHDN and CDR2 FVKESK. Germline trimming cut 4 bases from V and 6 bases from J; bases unmatched to any gene: 8. The CDR3 loop spans 14 amino acids.

This chain uses TRBV28 with TRBJ1-1; D is possibly TRBD1 (5 bases). Trimming removed 7 bases from V and 3 bases from J, with 18 bases in between. Germline loops: CDR1 MDHEN, CDR2 SYDVKM. This CDR3 comprises 15 residues. CDR3 sequence (DNA): TGTGCCAGCACCGCCGAGGGGTCGGGCGACACTGAAGCTTTCTTT. Protein: CASTAEGSGDTEAFF.

This clone was seen only once. This rearrangement joins TRBV7-9 to TRBJ2-1; D is undetermined. The length of the CDR3 is 13 residues. With 5 bases removed from V and 2 bases from J, the gap between germline ends came to 7 bases. Per germline, CDR1 SEHNR and CDR2 FQNEAQ (reference sequence). For the CDR3, the DNA is TGTGCCAGCAGCGAGGACCCCTACAATGAGCAGTTCTTC. Translated, it gives CASSEDPYNEQFF.

The chain employs TRBV5-3 and TRBJ2-7; 7 bases are a match to TRBD1. TRBV5-3 is flagged as an ORF with uncertain function. This CDR3 comprises 14 residues. Trimming removed 8 bases from V and 4 bases from J; junction bases left unmatched: 12. CDR3 region: CASSTTGLPYEQYF. The CDR3, as DNA: TGTGCCAGCAGCACGACAGGGCTCCCTTACGAGCAGTACTTC.

This clone rates as medium-sized. V gene TRBV27 combines with J gene TRBJ2-3; D ambiguous. Germline CDR1 reads MNHEY; CDR2 reads SMNVEV (reference sequence). Trimming stripped 6 bases from V and 2 bases from J, with 9 bases between. This CDR3 comprises 13 residues. CDR3 in DNA: TGTGCCAGCAGCCCCGACAACACAGATACGCAGTATTTT. Amino acid sequence: CASSPDNTDTQYF.

This clone was picked up a small number of times. V is TRBV11-2 and J is TRBJ2-7, with D hard to call. Germline V gives CDR1 SGHAT, CDR2 FQNNGV. This CDR3 is built from 15 residues. V shed 5 bases and J shed 4 bases, with 18 bases lying between them. CDR3 residues: CASSATTGAVYEQYF. In DNA, the CDR3 is TGTGCCAGCAGCGCCACAACGGGCGCAGTTTACGAGCAGTACTTC. Supplemented by reference TRBV11-2 and TRBJ2-7, the full variable domain reads EAGVAQSPRYKIIEKRQSVAFWCNPISGHATLYWYQQILGQGPKLLIQFQNNGVVDDSQLPKDRFSAERLKGVDSTLKIQPAKLEDSAVYLCASSATTGAVYEQYFGPGTRLTVT.

The chain couples TRBV10-2 to TRBJ1-2; 7 bases line up with TRBD1. The junction had 7 bases not matched to a gene; V was cut back by 4 bases and J by 5 bases. The CDR3 totals 14 residues. CDR1 is WSHSY, CDR2 SAAADI, per germline. CDR3 sequence reads: CASSVAGGGYGYTF. The CDR3 bases are TGCGCCAGCAGTGTGGCAGGGGGTGGGTATGGCTACACCTTC.

V usage is TRBV7-9 and J usage is TRBJ1-4, with 11 nucleotides matching TRBD1. Germline V gene lookup returns CDR1 SEHNR and CDR2 FQNEAQ (reference sequence). The CDR3 has 16 residues. Losses at the gene ends were 8 bases for V and 6 bases for J; bases not matched to a gene: 11. This chain's CDR3 is CASLDVRDRGDEKLFF. DNA of the CDR3: TGTGCCAGCTTGGATGTACGGGACAGGGGGGATGAAAAACTGTTTTTT.

The chain couples TRBV11-2 to TRBJ2-1; 7 bases fit TRBD1. The CDR3 has 14 amino acids. CDR1 and CDR2 (germline): SGHAT, FQNNGV. V shed 5 bases, J shed 6 bases, and the junction held 7 bases outside the gene matches. CDR3 loop: CASSPGTVGNEQFF. CDR3 in DNA: TGTGCCAGCAGCCCCGGGACAGTTGGCAATGAGCAGTTCTTC.

The gene calls are TRBV6-1 and TRBJ1-1, with D possibly TRBD1 on 5 matching bases. Germline V gene data show CDR1 as MNHNS and CDR2 as SASEGT. The germline V and J ends were trimmed by 0 bases and 5 bases, with 10 bases remaining between them. This CDR3 has 14 residues. The CDR3 DNA reads TGTGCCAGCAGTGAAGCGGGACGGGGAACTGAAGCTTTCTTT. Its translation is CASSEAGRGTEAFF.

The V call is TRBV7-9, the J call TRBJ1-6; D is unclear. V was clipped by 1 base and J by 14 bases, with 6 bases between them. Per germline, CDR1 SEHNR and CDR2 FQNEAQ (reference sequence). This CDR3 is 11 amino acids long. This chain's CDR3 is CASSLDGTLHF. CDR3 coding DNA: TGTGCCAGCAGCTTAGACGGGACCCTCCACTTT.

V is TRBV27 and J is TRBJ2-1; possibly TRBD2 for D (7 bases). The CDR3 covers 15 residues. Trimming removed 2 bases at V and 4 bases at J, with 12 bases between. The germline CDR1 and CDR2 sequences are MNHEY and SMNVEV (reference sequence). CDR3 residues: CASSLEGGGYNEQFF. The CDR3 region has the DNA TGTGCCAGCAGTTTAGAGGGGGGGGGATACAATGAGCAGTTCTTC.

The chain employs TRBV9 and TRBJ2-3, with D uncertain. V lost 0 bases and J 5 bases, leaving 10 bases between the germline ends. This CDR3 spans 14 amino acids. Germline V lookup: CDR1 SGDLS, CDR2 YYNGEE. CDR3 amino acids: CASSVDPTGDTQYF. CDR3 nucleotides: TGTGCCAGCAGCGTAGACCCAACCGGAGATACGCAGTATTTT.

The chain carries TRBV29-1 and TRBJ1-2; maybe TRBD1 (6 bases). The germline V gene has CDR1 SQVTM and CDR2 ANQGSEA. Trimming left V 3 bases short and J 7 bases short, with 15 bases between. The CDR3 contains 13 residues. Here the CDR3 DNA reads TGCAGCGTTGAGGGACGGGGGGGGCTTGGCTACACCTTC. Its protein product is CSVEGRGGLGYTF.

The chain recombines TRBV14 with TRBJ2-7, with 7 bases aligning to TRBD2. The J segment lost 3 bases and the V segment lost 4 bases, leaving 9 bases of the junction unmatched. Germline values: CDR1 SGHDN, CDR2 FVKESK. This CDR3 region has 15 residues. CDR3 loop: CASSPGRGGYYEQYF. The CDR3 coding sequence is TGTGCCAGCAGCCCAGGTCGGGGAGGGTACTACGAGCAGTACTTC. Combining the CDR3 with reference TRBV14 and TRBJ2-7 gives the whole variable domain EAGVTQFPSHSVIEKGQTVTLRCDPISGHDNLYWYRRVMGKEIKFLLHFVKESKQDESGMPNNRFLAERTGGTYSTLKVQPAELEDSGVYFCASSPGRGGYYEQYFGPGTRLTVT.